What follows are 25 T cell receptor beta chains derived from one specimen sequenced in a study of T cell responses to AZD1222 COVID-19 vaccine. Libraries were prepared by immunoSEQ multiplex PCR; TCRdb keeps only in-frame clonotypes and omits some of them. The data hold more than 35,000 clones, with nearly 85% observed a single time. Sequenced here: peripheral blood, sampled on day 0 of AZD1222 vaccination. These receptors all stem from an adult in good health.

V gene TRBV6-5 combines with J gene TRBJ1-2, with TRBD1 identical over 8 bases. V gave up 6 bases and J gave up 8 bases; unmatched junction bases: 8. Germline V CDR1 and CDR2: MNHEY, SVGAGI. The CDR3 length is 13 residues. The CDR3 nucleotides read TGTGCCAGCAGCTCGACAGGGGTAGGCGGCTACACCTTC. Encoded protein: CASSSTGVGGYTF.

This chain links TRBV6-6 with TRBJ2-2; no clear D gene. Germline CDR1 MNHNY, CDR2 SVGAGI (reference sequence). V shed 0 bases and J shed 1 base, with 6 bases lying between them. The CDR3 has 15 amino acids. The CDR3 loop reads CASSYSLRNTGELFF. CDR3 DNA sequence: TGTGCCAGCAGTTACTCGTTGCGGAACACCGGGGAGCTGTTTTTT.

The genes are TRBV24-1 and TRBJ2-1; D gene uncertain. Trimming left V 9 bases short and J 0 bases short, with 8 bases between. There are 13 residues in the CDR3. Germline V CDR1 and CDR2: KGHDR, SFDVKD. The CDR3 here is CATSESSYNEQFF. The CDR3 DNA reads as TGTGCCACCTCGGAGAGCTCCTACAATGAGCAGTTCTTC.

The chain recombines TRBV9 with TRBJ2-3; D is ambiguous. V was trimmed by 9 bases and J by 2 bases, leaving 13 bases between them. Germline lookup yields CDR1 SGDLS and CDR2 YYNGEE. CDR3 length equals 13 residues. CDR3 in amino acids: CATSPSSTDTQYF. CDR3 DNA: TGTGCCACCTCCCCTTCATCCACAGATACGCAGTATTTT.

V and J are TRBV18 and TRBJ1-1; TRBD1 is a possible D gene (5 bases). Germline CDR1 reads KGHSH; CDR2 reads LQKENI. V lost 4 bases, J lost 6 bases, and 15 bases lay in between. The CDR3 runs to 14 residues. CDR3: CASSRGDVISEAFF. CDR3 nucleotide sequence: TGTGCCAGCTCACGAGGGGACGTGATATCTGAAGCTTTCTTT.

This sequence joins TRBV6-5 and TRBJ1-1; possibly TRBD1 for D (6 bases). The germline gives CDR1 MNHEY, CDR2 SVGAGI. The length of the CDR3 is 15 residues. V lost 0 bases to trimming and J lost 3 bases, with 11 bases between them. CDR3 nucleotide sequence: TGTGCCAGCAGTTACTCCCGTAGGGGGTACACTGAAGCTTTCTTT. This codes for CASSYSRRGYTEAFF.

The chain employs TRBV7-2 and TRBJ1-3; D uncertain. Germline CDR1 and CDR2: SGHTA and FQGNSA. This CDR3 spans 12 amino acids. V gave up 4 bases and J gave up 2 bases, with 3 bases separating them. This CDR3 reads CASSSTGNTIYF. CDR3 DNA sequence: TGTGCCAGCAGCTCGACTGGAAACACCATATATTTT.

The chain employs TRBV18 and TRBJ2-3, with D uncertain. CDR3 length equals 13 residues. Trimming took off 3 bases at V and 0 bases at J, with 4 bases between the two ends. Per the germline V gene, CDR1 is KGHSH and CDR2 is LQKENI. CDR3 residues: CASSPPSTDTQYF. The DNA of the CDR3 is TGTGCCAGCTCACCTCCTAGCACAGATACGCAGTATTTT.

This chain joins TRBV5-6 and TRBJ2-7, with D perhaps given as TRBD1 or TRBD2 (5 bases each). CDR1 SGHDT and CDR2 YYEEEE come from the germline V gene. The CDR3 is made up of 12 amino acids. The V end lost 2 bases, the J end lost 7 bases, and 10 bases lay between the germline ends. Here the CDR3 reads CASSFPGSEQYF. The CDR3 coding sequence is TGTGCCAGCAGCTTCCCAGGGAGTGAGCAGTACTTC.

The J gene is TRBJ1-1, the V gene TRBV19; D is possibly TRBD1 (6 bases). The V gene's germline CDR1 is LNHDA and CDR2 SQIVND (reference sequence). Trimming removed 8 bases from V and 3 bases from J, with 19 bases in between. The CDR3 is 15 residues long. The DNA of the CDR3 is TGTGCCAGTGGTACTGGGGGCAGACCGGACACTGAAGCTTTCTTT. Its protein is CASGTGGRPDTEAFF.

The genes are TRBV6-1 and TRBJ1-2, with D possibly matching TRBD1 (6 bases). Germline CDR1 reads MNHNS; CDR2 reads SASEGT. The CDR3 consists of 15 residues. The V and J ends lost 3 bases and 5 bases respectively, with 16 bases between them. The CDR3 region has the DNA TGTGCCAGCAGTGATTGGGGGGCTCCAGGGTATGGCTACACCTTC. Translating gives CASSDWGAPGYGYTF.

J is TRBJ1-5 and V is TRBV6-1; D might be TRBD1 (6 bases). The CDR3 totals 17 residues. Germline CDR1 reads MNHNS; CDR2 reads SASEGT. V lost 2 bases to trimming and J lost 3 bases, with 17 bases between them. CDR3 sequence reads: CASSEWTLGGANQPQHF. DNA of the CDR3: TGTGCCAGCAGTGAATGGACGCTCGGGGGGGCCAATCAGCCCCAGCATTTT.

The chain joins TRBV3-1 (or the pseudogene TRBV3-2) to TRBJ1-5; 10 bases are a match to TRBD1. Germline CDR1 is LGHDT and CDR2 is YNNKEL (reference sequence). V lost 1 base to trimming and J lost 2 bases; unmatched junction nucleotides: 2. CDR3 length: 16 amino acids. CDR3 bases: TGTGCCAGCAGCCAAGCGGGGACAGGGGGCAATCAGCCCCAGCATTTT. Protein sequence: CASSQAGTGGNQPQHF.

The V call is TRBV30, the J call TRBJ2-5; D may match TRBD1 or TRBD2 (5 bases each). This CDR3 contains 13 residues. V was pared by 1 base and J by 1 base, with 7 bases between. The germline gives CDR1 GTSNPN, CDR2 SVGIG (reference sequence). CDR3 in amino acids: CAWSGGTQETQYF. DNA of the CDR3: TGTGCCTGGAGTGGAGGGACCCAAGAGACCCAGTACTTC.

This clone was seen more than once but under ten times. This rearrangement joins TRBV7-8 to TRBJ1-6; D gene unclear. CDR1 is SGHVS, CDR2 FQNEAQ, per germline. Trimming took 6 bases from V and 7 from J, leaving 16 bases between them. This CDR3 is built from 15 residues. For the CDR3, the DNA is TGTGCCAGCAGACTGGGGAGGGTTGGAAATTCACCCCTCCACTTT. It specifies CASRLGRVGNSPLHF.

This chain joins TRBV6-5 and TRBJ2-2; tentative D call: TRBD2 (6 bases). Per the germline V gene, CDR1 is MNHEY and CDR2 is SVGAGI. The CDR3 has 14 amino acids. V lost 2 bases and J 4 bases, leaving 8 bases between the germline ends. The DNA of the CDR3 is TGTGCCAGCAGTTACGGGACTGCCACCGGGGAGCTGTTTTTT. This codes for CASSYGTATGELFF.

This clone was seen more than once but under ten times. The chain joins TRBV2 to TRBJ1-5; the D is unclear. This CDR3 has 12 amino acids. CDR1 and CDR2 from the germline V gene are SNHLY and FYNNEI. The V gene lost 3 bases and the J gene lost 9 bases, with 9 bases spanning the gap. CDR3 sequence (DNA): TGTGCCAGCAGTGACAGTCTGGGGCCCCAGCATTTT. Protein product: CASSDSLGPQHF.

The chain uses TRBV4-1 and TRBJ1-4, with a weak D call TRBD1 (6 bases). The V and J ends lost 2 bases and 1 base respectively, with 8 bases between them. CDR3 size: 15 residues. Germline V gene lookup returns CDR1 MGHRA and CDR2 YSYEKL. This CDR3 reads CASSQFRGTNEKLFF. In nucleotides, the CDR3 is TGCGCCAGCAGCCAATTCAGGGGAACTAATGAAAAACTGTTTTTT.

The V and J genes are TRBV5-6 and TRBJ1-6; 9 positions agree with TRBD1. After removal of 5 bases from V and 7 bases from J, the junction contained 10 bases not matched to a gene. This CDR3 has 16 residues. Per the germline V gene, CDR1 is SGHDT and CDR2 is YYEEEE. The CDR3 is CASSKGQGTLNSPLHF. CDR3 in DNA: TGTGCCAGCAGTAAAGGACAGGGGACCTTAAATTCACCCCTCCACTTT.

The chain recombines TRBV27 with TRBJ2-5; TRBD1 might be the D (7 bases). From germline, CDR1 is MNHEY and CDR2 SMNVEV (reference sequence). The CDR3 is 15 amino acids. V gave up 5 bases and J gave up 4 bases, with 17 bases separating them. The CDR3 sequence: CASSLQGWGGETQYF. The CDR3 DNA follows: TGTGCCAGCAGTCTACAGGGGTGGGGAGGAGAGACCCAGTACTTC.

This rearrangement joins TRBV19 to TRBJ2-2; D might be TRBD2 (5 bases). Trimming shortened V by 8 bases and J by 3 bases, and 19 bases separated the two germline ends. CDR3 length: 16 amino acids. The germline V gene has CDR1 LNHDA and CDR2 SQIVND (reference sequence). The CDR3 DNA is TGTGCCAGTTCCACCGGGGTGGTCGCCTACACCGGGGAGCTGTTTTTT. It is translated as CASSTGVVAYTGELFF.

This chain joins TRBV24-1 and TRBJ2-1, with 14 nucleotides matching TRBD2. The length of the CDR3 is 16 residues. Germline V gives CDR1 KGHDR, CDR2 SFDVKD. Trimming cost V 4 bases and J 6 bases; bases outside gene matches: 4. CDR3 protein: CATSETGLAGGNEQFF. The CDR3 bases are TGTGCCACCAGTGAGACCGGACTAGCGGGAGGCAATGAGCAGTTCTTC.

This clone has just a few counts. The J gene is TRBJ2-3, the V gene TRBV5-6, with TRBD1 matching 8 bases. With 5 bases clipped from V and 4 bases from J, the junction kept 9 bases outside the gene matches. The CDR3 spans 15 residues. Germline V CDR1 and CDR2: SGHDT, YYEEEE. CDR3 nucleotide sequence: TGTGCCAGCAGTTTTAGGACAGGGTGGTCAGATACGCAGTATTTT. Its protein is CASSFRTGWSDTQYF.

DNA of the CDR3: TGTGCCAGTAGCTTCACCATGAACACTGAAGCTTTCTTT. It translates to CASSFTMNTEAFF. This rearrangement joins TRBV19 to TRBJ1-1; D not certain. V dropped 6 bases and J dropped 0 bases, with 8 bases sitting between them. Germline-derived CDR1 and CDR2 are LNHDA and SQIVND (reference sequence). The CDR3 extends over 13 amino acids.

As DNA, the CDR3 is TGCAGCGGTGGAGAGAGCACTGAAGCTTTCTTT. It is translated as CSGGESTEAFF. The V call is TRBV29-1, the J call TRBJ1-1; D is unclear. The germline V gene encodes CDR1 SQVTM and CDR2 ANQGSEA. The CDR3 has 11 amino acids. V was shortened by 7 bases and J by 4 bases, with 10 bases between the two germline ends.